This T cell receptor (beta chain) was profiled in a study of post-analysis software for immune sequencing data. Overall study context: Clinical courses comprised relapsing-remitting, secondary progressive and progressive-relapsing multiple sclerosis. Study conclusions and caveats: Versus controls, multiple sclerosis patients showed significantly lower diversity (normalized Chao1). By F measure, samples from a shared preparation batch strongly co-clustered. Higher frequency in patients than in controls was seen for a handful of TRBV segments, with TRBV5-6, TRBV5-1 and TRBV20-1 among them.

Unique molecular identifiers were carried by the TCR beta cDNA libraries. Out of about 1 to 11 million T cells, a few hundred thousand cDNA molecules were generated. TCRdb independently ran MiXCR on the PCR reads; one entry per CDR3 protein. The data contain about 820,000 distinct CDR3 sequences, 53% of them singletons. The germline V gene has CDR1 SGDLS and CDR2 YYNGEE. The CDR3 is 13 amino acids. The V gene lost 5 bases and the J gene lost 4 bases, with 13 bases spanning the gap. This clonotype was picked up a small number of times. No antigen is known for it. The chain employs TRBV9 and TRBJ2-7, with D possibly TRBD2 on 6 matching bases. The specimen sequenced was blood. The TCR originated in a girl aged 5-17 years with multiple sclerosis. CDR3 loop: CASSREQGYEQYF. The CDR3 nucleotides read TGTGCCAGCAGTCGGGAGCAGGGTTACGAGCAGTACTTC.